The present entry profiles one TCR beta chain with its context. The antigen this receptor binds is unknown. No base-level quality is on record; no much larger clone is a single base apart. The cysteine opens and the phenylalanine closes a CDR3 of 16 amino acids. The CDR3 DNA has 48 bases and is translated from base 1. The trim is 0 bases for V and 8 bases for J, with a gap of 16 bases between the germline ends. Based on the germline V gene, the CDR1 and CDR2 sequences are MNHEY and SVGAGI. The CDR3 regions of human TCRbeta chains were analyzed by immunosequencing. The paper's data handling went like this. TCRs in the repertoires were compared against a reference library of SARS-CoV-2-specific TCRs that had been generated with the MIRA antigen-specificity platform. Breadth was defined as the fraction of unique TCRs that were SARS-CoV-2-associated. Depth was defined as the fraction of total T cells that were SARS-CoV-2-associated. Using the MIRA data, each spike-specific TCR was assigned both to the spike region to which the TCR was reactive and to a CD4 or CD8 class. Log10-transformed breadth and depth values were compared by one-way ANOVA with Sidak's multiple comparisons tests. TCRdb obtained this table from immuneACCESS and retained in-frame rearrangements with V and J assigned. These tables miss some clones; where compared with another copy, unresolved V genes account for less than half of the shortfall, and the remainder is unexplained. From that table come the V and J calls and clone size; the DNA was used to work out D and trimming. The sample includes approximately 150,000 clones, with about nine tenths observed a single time. Approximately 1.6% of the sample is in the top ten clones.

The time point label for this specimen denotes: about 28 days (+/-7) after the second vaccine dose. Because spike-specific TCR depth and breadth did not differ between the two schedules, AZD1222 recipients who got a second dose at roughly 4 weeks were pooled with those who got a second dose at roughly 12 weeks. Vaccinee samples were obtained from the UK trials COV001 and COV002, which included a single-blind randomized controlled phase 2/3 trial of AZD1222 (ChAdOx1 nCoV-19) in healthy adults. For TCRbeta chain sequencing, PBMC samples from trial participants were taken at day 0 and at day 28 after the second dose. The sample comes from a study of T cell responses to AZD1222 COVID-19 vaccine (dated by TCRdb to about 2021). For the wider study: A total of just over 230 trial participants underwent TCR sequencing, of whom roughly 210 had received two doses of AZD1222 and 26 had received two doses of the MenACWY control vaccine. Trial participants were enrolled by age into subgroups of 18-55, 56-69 and 70-plus years, and around 140, 26 and 57 TCR-sequenced participants, respectively, were included in these subgroups. Results and caveats for the whole study, not just this receptor: Conclusions about previously exposed vaccinees are limited, since just 6 or 7 AZD1222 recipients were seropositive for SARS-CoV-2 at baseline. A significant rise in spike-specific TCR breadth and depth was observed after two AZD1222 doses relative to day 0 and relative to MenACWY recipients. The vaccine-associated CD4 TCRs covered the entire spike protein, and the dominant responses fell in regions 160-218 and 743-854. Epitopes outside the regions mutated in the B.1.351 and B.1.1.7 variants were reportedly recognized by nearly half of the unique spike-specific TCRs. Most participants were white British and females outnumbered males, and the authors suggested that clonal diversity may have been underestimated. The 56-69-year group was small, and its depth increase did not reach significance, likely because of low power. No day 14 peak-response samples were available, so repertoires were characterized only after the peak T cell response.

The source of this sequence is an adult who received the AZD1222 COVID-19 vaccine. The sequencing here drew on peripheral blood, taken 28 days after the second AZD1222 dose. In this chain, TRBV6-5 is recombined with TRBJ1-4; no D segment can be confidently identified. The nucleotide sequence reads as follows: TGTGCCAGCAGTTACTCTCGGCCGTCGGCCGGGGAAAAACTGTTTTTT. Its coded protein is CASSYSRPSAGEKLFF.